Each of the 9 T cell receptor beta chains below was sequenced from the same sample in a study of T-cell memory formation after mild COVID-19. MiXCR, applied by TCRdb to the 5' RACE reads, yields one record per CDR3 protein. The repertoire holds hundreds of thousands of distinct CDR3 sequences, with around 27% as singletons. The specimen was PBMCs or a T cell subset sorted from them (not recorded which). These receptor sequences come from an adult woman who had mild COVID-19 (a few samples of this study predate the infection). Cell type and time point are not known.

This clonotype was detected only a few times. The CDR3 region has the DNA TGTGCCACCAGCAGAGCCGGGACAGGGGGCCAAGATGAGCAGTTCTTC. Protein: CATSRAGTGGQDEQFF. The chain uses TRBV15 and TRBJ2-1, with 12 bases aligning to TRBD1. The CDR3 is made up of 16 amino acids. The J segment lost 8 bases and the V segment lost 1 base, leaving 6 bases of the junction unmatched. Germline lookup yields CDR1 LNHNV and CDR2 YYDKDF (reference sequence).

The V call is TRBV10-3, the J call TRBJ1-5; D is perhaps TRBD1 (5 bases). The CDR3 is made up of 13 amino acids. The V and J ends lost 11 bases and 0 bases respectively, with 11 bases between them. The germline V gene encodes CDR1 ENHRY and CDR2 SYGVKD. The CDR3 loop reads CASQDSSNQPQHF. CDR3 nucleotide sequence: TGTGCCTCGCAAGACAGTAGCAATCAGCCCCAGCATTTT.

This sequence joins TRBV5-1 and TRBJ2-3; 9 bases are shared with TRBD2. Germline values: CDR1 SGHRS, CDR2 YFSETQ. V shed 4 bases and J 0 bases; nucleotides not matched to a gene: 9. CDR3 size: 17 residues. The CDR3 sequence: CASSPGTSSPSTDTQYF. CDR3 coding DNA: TGCGCCAGCAGCCCAGGGACTAGCTCACCGAGCACAGATACGCAGTATTTT. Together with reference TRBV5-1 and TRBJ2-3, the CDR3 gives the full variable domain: KAGVTQTPRYLIKTRGQQVTLSCSPISGHRSVSWYQQTPGQGLQFLFEYFSETQRNKGNFPGRFSGRQFSNSRSEMNVSTLELGDSALYLCASSPGTSSPSTDTQYFGPGTRLTVL.

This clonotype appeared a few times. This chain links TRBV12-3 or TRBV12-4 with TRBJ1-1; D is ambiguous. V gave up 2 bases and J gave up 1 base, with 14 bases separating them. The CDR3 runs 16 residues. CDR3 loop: CASSLRETNRNTEAFF. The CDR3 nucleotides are TGTGCCAGCAGTTTAAGGGAAACGAATCGGAACACTGAAGCTTTCTTT.

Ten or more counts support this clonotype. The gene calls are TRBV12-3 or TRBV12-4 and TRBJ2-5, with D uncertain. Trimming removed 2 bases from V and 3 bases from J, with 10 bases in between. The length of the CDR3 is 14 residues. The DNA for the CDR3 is TGTGCCAGCAGTTTAAGTACAGCGAAAGAGACCCAGTACTTC. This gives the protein CASSLSTAKETQYF.

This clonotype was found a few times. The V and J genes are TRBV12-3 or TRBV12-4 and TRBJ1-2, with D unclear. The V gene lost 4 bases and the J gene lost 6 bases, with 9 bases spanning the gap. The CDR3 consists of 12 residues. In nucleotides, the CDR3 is TGTGCCAGCAGTTCCGGGTGGGATGGCTACACCTTC. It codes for CASSSGWDGYTF.

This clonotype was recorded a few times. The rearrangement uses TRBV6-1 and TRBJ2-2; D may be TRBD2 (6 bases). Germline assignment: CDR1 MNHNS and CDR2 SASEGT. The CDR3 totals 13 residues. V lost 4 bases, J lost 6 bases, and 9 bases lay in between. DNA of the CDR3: TGTGCCAGCAGTGGGACTATGGCCGGGGAGCTGTTTTTT. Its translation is CASSGTMAGELFF.

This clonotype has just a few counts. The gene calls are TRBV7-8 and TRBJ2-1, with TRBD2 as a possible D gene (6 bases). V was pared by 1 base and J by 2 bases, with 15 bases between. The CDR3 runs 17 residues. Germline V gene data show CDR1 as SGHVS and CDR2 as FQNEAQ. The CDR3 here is CASSLVGSGGTYNEQFF. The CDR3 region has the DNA TGTGCCAGCAGCTTAGTTGGTAGCGGTGGCACCTACAATGAGCAGTTCTTC. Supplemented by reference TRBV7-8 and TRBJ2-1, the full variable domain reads GAGVSQSPRYKVAKRGQDVALRCDPISGHVSLFWYQQALGQGPEFLTYFQNEAQLDKSGLPSDRFFAERPEGSVSTLKIQRTQQEDSAVYLCASSLVGSGGTYNEQFFGPGTRLTVL.

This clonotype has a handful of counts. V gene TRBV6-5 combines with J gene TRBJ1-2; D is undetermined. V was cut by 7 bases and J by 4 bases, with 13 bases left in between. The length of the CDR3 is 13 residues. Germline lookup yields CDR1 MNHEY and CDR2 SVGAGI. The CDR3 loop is CASTLGSGYGYTF. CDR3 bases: TGTGCCAGCACCTTGGGCTCGGGCTATGGCTACACCTTC.